One and the same sample provided the 23 T cell receptor delta chains below, sequenced in a study of gamma-delta T cells after stem cell transplantation. TCRdb made new clone calls on the RT-PCR reads using CATT. The data contain roughly 2,600 delta-chain clones, about 25% of them singletons. The sequencing sample was made of gamma-delta T cells. The receptors originated from a human donor. It is not recorded whose cells these are; they may come from a transplant donor.

Note on this clone: A much bigger clone sits one base away, suggesting this may be a read error. The chain carries TRDV2 and TRDJ3, with 10 bases fitting TRDD3. In germline, CDR1 is GEAIGNYY, CDR2 EKD. The CDR3 consists of 17 residues. Losses at the gene ends were 5 bases for V and 1 base for J; bases not matched to a gene: 4. For the CDR3, the DNA is TGTGCCTGTGGCGTACTGGGGGATTCCTGGGACACCCGACAGATGTTTTTC. Protein sequence: CACGVLGDSWDTRQMFF.

In this sample, this clone turned up a few times. A single base separates this from a much larger clone, so it may be a read error. Additional DNA sequences in this sample encode the identical CDR3. The DNA for the CDR3 is TGTGCTCTTGGGGAGCTATTCCCATTGGGGGATATAGGGGCCTACACCGATAAACTCATCTTT. Protein product: CALGELFPLGDIGAYTDKLIF. The J gene is TRDJ1, the V gene TRDV1; the match to TRDD3 covers 9 bases. This CDR3 contains 21 residues. In germline, CDR1 is TSWWSYY, CDR2 QGS. The V and J ends lost 3 bases and 0 bases, in that order; junction bases with no gene match: 20.

For this clone: A far larger clone is a single base away, which makes a read error likely. Other DNA sequences in the sample encode the same CDR3. The chain recombines TRDV2 with TRDJ1; 11 bases map to TRDD3. The CDR3 totals 22 residues. From germline, CDR1 is GEAIGNYY and CDR2 EKD. The CDR3 DNA is TGCGCCTGCGCCACCCGGAATCCTCCTTACTGGGGGATAAGGCTCTACACCGATAAACTCATCTTT. This gives the protein CACATRNPPYWGIRLYTDKLIF.

Concerning this clone itself: A single base is all that separates this from a far larger clone, so a read error is likely. The genes are TRDV2 and TRDJ3; weak D call: TRDD3 (6 bases). This CDR3 region has 18 residues. Trimming took 5 bases from V and 3 from J, leaving 19 bases between them. CDR1 is GEAIGNYY and CDR2 is EKD in the germline V gene. The CDR3: CACAPVWGSNWDTRQMFF. Here the CDR3 DNA reads TGTGCCTGTGCCCCCGTCTGGGGCTCTAACTGGGACACCCGACAGATGTTTTTC.

This clone was observed a few times. The sample has other DNA sequences that encode this CDR3 too. V usage is TRDV1 and J usage is TRDJ1; 9 bases line up with TRDD2. CDR3 length: 20 amino acids. The V segment lost 4 bases and the J segment 8 bases; nucleotides outside the gene matches: 26. Germline CDR1 and CDR2: TSWWSYY and QGS. CDR3 sequence reads: CALGGRPSYPNWAPCTKLIF. The CDR3 nucleotides are TGTGCTCTTGGGGGACGACCTTCCTACCCTAACTGGGCCCCATGTACCAAACTCATCTTT.

Comments on this clone: Germline and junction disagree at one end, which may indicate a read error. This chain uses TRDV3 with TRDJ1; D possibly corresponds to TRDD3 (8 bases). Per the germline V gene, CDR1 is TVYSNPD and CDR2 is GDNSRS (reference sequence). The CDR3 covers 17 residues. The CDR3 sequence is CAQFPTGTGGYTDNLIF. As DNA, the CDR3 is TGTGCCCAATTTCCTACGGGTACTGGGGGCTACACCGATAATCTCATCTTT.

The genes are TRDV1 and TRDJ1; D not certain. CDR1 is TSWWSYY, CDR2 QGS, per germline. Trimming shortened V by 2 bases and J by 2 bases, and 27 bases separated the two germline ends. This CDR3 has 20 amino acids. CDR3 DNA: TGTGCTCTTGGGGAAGGCTGCACTCGATGTGGGAGAGAGGAAACCGATAAACTCATCTTT. Protein sequence: CALGEGCTRCGREETDKLIF.

This clone has a handful of counts. A much larger clonotype is one base distant, so this may be a read error. This sample also contains other DNA sequences that code for the same CDR3. V is TRDV2 and J is TRDJ1, with D perhaps matching TRDD3 (6 bases). CDR3 length: 15 residues. In germline, CDR1 is GEAIGNYY, CDR2 EKD. Here the CDR3 DNA reads TGTGCCTGTGACACATGCCGGGGGACTTCCGATAAACTTATCTTT. Its translation is CACDTCRGTSDKLIF.

This clone was observed a few times. A far larger clone is one nucleotide away, so this likely arose from a read error. The same CDR3 is also encoded by other DNA sequences in this sample. The chain is built from TRAV29/DV5 and TRDJ1; 8 bases match TRDD3. The CDR3 is 20 amino acids. Germline CDR1 NSMFDY, CDR2 ISSIKDK. CDR3 in DNA: TGCGCAGCAAGCGGTGGGGCGGCCCGACTGGGGGCCTTGAACACCGATAAACTCATCTTT. It is translated as CAASGGAARLGALNTDKLIF.

As concerns this clone: A read error likely explains this, since a far larger clone differs by one base. This rearrangement joins TRDV2 to TRDJ3; 8 bases are a match to TRDD3. This CDR3 comprises 18 residues. V was clipped by 2 bases and J by 0 bases; unmatched bases: 5. CDR1 and CDR2 from the germline V gene are GEAIGNYY and EKD. The DNA of the CDR3 is TGTGCCTGTGACATGTACTGGGGGCCCTCCTGGGACACCCGACAGATGTTTTTC. This sequence encodes CACDMYWGPSWDTRQMFF.

This chain connects TRDV3 to TRDJ2; the D gene is possibly TRDD3 (6 bases). V dropped 4 bases and J dropped 10 bases, with 22 bases sitting between them. Germline V gene data show CDR1 as TVYSNPD and CDR2 as GDNSRS (reference sequence). CDR3 length: 14 amino acids. DNA of the CDR3: TGTGCCTGGTCCCTCGGGGATTTTCGGGTACAACTCTTCTTT. Translated, it gives CAWSLGDFRVQLFF.

In regard to this clone: This sequence may be a read error, since a much larger clone differs from it by one base. The sample has other DNA sequences that encode this CDR3 too. The gene calls are TRDV2 and TRDJ3, with 11 nucleotides matching TRDD3. This CDR3 spans 25 amino acids. CDR1 and CDR2 from the germline V gene are GEAIGNYY and EKD. The chain's CDR3 is CACDTRWLPRLGDTIFSWDTRQMFF. In nucleotides, the CDR3 is TGTGCCTGTGACACCCGTTGGCTCCCGAGGCTGGGGGATACCATCTTCTCCTGGGACACCCGACAAATGTTTTTC.

This clone is medium-sized within its sample. At one of its ends the junction is not consistent with the germline gene, which may arise from a read error. Other nucleotide sequences from this sample produce the same CDR3. This chain uses TRDV1 with TRDJ2, with 10 nucleotides matching TRDD3. The CDR3 is made up of 18 amino acids. CDR1 and CDR2 from the germline V gene are TSWWSYY and QGS. This chain's CDR3 is CALGEHPLLGDLAAQLFF. CDR3 nucleotide sequence: TGTGCTCTTGGGGAACACCCTTTACTGGGGGATTTGGCAGCACAACTCTTCTTT.

Details on this clone: A far larger clone differs by one base, so this is likely a read error. The V gene is TRAV29/DV5, the J gene TRDJ1; D gene unclear. The CDR3 has 11 amino acids. Germline V gene lookup returns CDR1 NSMFDY and CDR2 ISSIKDK. Here the CDR3 reads CAARGLDKRIF. The DNA for the CDR3 is TGTGCAGCAAGGGGGCTCGATAAACGCATCTTT. The whole variable domain, filled in from reference TRAV29/DV5 and TRDJ1, reads DQQVKQNSPSLSVQEGRISILNCDYTNSMFDYFLWYKKYPAEGPTFLISISSIKDKNEDGRFTVFLNKSAKHLSLHIVPSQPGDSAVYFCAARGLDKRIFGKGTRVTVEP.

A word on this clone: Being one base from a much bigger clone, this may be a read error. The sample has other DNA sequences that encode this CDR3 too. The gene calls are TRAV29/DV5 and TRDJ1, with TRDD3 identical over 10 bases. The CDR3 is 18 amino acids. Per germline, CDR1 NSMFDY and CDR2 ISSIKDK. Trimming at V came to 3 bases and at J to 2 bases, leaving 16 bases not matched to a gene. CDR3 loop: CAAKPGSRTGGCTDKLIF. CDR3 nucleotides: TGTGCAGCAAAGCCCGGCTCTCGTACTGGGGGATGTACCGATAAACTCATCTTT.

This clone was recorded a few times. This clone may be a read error of a much larger clone one base away. The chain has TRDV2 and TRDJ1, with 8 bases aligning to TRDD3. Germline V gene data show CDR1 as GEAIGNYY and CDR2 as EKD. This CDR3 is built from 19 residues. This CDR3 is CACDTKGSILGAYTDKPIF. In nucleotides, the CDR3 is TGTGCCTGTGACACCAAAGGTTCTATACTGGGGGCTTACACCGATAAACCCATCTTT.

This clone was seen more than once but under ten times. One junction end disagrees with the germline gene, perhaps due to a read error. Other DNA sequences in this specimen translate into the identical CDR3. The CDR3 protein is CALGEPRPRPIPGGTSPAADKLIF. CDR3 DNA sequence: TGTGCCCTTGGGGAACCCCGGCCCCGTCCTATTCCTGGAGGTACGTCCCCTGCCGCCGATAAACTCATCTTT. This chain connects TRDV1 to TRDJ1; TRDD2 or TRDD3 may be the D gene (5 bases each). The germline gives CDR1 TSWWSYY, CDR2 QGS. This CDR3 is 24 amino acids long.

This clone was seen a handful of times. A much larger clone is a single base away; this may be a read error. J is TRDJ3 and V is TRDV1, with 8 bases lining up with TRDD3. This CDR3 has 22 residues. The trim removed 5 bases at V and 0 bases at J, leaving 18 bases unmatched. CDR1 and CDR2 from the germline V gene are TSWWSYY and QGS. The chain's CDR3 is CALGTLRLTGGLSSWDTRQMFF. The CDR3 bases are TGTGCTCTTGGGACCCTACGATTAACTGGGGGCCTCAGCTCCTGGGACACCCGACAGATGTTTTTC.

By share, this clone ranks as medium-sized. Distinct nucleotide sequences in the sample also encode this CDR3. The DNA for the CDR3 is TGTGCCTGTGACCTACTGGGGGAAACCGATAAACTCATCTTT. Translation: CACDLLGETDKLIF. The chain carries TRDV2 and TRDJ1; 9 bases are shared with TRDD3. V shed 3 bases and J 2 bases; nucleotides not matched to a gene: 3. CDR1 and CDR2 from the germline V gene are GEAIGNYY and EKD. CDR3 length equals 14 residues.

In its sample, this clone ranks as medium-sized. The rearrangement uses TRDV1 and TRDJ1, with a weak D call TRDD3 (7 bases). Germline lookup yields CDR1 TSWWSYY and CDR2 QGS. Trimming cost V 2 bases and J 0 bases, with 34 bases left between them. The length of the CDR3 is 23 residues. The CDR3 nucleotides are TGTGCTCTTGGGGAAACCTGGCGGGTTCCTAACCGGATACGCTGGTGGTACACCGATAAACTCATCTTT. It translates to CALGETWRVPNRIRWWYTDKLIF.

This clone turned up a few times. A much larger clone differs from this one at a single base, so this may be a read error. The V call is TRDV2, the J call TRDJ1; 8 bases are shared with TRDD3. This CDR3 comprises 17 residues. CDR1 GEAIGNYY and CDR2 EKD come from the germline V gene. The CDR3, as DNA: TGTGCCTGTGACCGCGTTTGGGGGATCCGCACCACCAATAAACTCATCTTT. Amino acids: CACDRVWGIRTTNKLIF.

Of note for this clone: A much larger clonotype is one base distant, so this may be a read error. V and J are TRDV2 and TRDJ3; 8 bases map to TRDD3. Germline V gene data show CDR1 as GEAIGNYY and CDR2 as EKD. With V trimmed by 0 bases and J by 0 bases, 6 bases remained unmatched. The CDR3 runs to 19 residues. The CDR3 sequence: CACDTVLGVNSWDTRQMFF. CDR3 DNA: TGTGCCTGTGACACCGTACTGGGGGTCAACTCCTGGGACACCCGACAGATGTTTTTC.

This clone was observed a few times. The CDR3 bases are TGTGCCTGTGACACTAGTACTGGGGGATCGCTATGGACCGATAAACTCATCTTT. It is translated as CACDTSTGGSLWTDKLIF. The chain links TRDV2 to TRDJ1, with 10 bases lining up with TRDD3. The germline V gene has CDR1 GEAIGNYY and CDR2 EKD. This CDR3 is 18 amino acids long. V was pared by 1 base and J by 2 bases, with 12 bases of the junction left unmatched.